A selection of T cell receptor beta chains follows, all from one sample in a study of PD-1 blockade in mismatch repair-deficient tumors. Using immunoSEQ multiplex PCR, the repertoire was profiled, and TCRdb retains in-frame clones only, with some absent. The sample includes 95,000 to 150,000 clones, around 87% seen only once; the top ten take about 14%. The sample consisted of peripheral blood, taken 44 weeks after starting pembrolizumab. These receptors originate from an adult with mismatch repair-deficient cancer. CDR3s include the opening cysteine and the closing phenylalanine or tryptophan. Rows may omit the clone size; those that give it use once, few, many or a size class.

size: -
V: TRBV10-3
J: TRBJ1-1
CDR3: CATQKGGTEAFF

size: -
V: TRBV7-9
J: TRBJ1-2
CDR3: CASSQGQGADYGYTF

size: once
V: TRBV2
J: TRBJ2-3
CDR3: CASSVGVITDTQYF

size: -
V: TRBV21-1
J: TRBJ2-3
CDR3: CASRQRELDTQYF

size: -
V: TRBV10-3
J: TRBJ2-5
CDR3: CAIGGSEGETQYF

size: few
V: TRBV15
J: TRBJ1-2
CDR3: CATSRRNRVDVHGYTF

size: -
V: TRBV10-3
J: TRBJ1-2
CDR3: CAISARSNYGYTF

size: -
V: TRBV29-1
J: TRBJ2-7
CDR3: CSVLIDYEQYF

size: -
V: TRBV5-1
J: TRBJ2-7
CDR3: CASSLGQGHFSEQYF

size: -
V: TRBV4-1
J: TRBJ2-7
CDR3: CASSHGLVYEQYF

size: few
V: TRBV19
J: TRBJ1-1
CDR3: CASSIEGGLTEAFF

size: -
V: TRBV19
J: TRBJ2-7
CDR3: CASTPGTSNEQYF

size: -
V: TRBV2
J: TRBJ2-7
CDR3: CASSRRTGADEQYF

size: many
V: TRBV27
J: TRBJ2-3
CDR3: CASSLGLAGDTQYF

size: few
V: TRBV6-5
J: TRBJ1-2
CDR3: CASSYNGRGYTF

size: -
V: TRBV7-2
J: TRBJ2-1
CDR3: CASSLRLAYNEQFF

size: -
V: TRBV5-4
J: TRBJ1-3
CDR3: CASSYGPGNTIYF

size: -
V: TRBV2
J: TRBJ2-1
CDR3: CASRAPRSLYNEQFF

size: -
V: TRBV6-5
J: TRBJ2-7
CDR3: CASSYSSQRDPYEQYF

size: -
V: TRBV29-1
J: TRBJ2-1
CDR3: CSVEPTGGSYNEQFF

size: -
V: TRBV27
J: TRBJ1-5
CDR3: CASSWGRGNQPQHF

size: -
V: TRBV28
J: TRBJ1-2
CDR3: CASRGGVAGYTF